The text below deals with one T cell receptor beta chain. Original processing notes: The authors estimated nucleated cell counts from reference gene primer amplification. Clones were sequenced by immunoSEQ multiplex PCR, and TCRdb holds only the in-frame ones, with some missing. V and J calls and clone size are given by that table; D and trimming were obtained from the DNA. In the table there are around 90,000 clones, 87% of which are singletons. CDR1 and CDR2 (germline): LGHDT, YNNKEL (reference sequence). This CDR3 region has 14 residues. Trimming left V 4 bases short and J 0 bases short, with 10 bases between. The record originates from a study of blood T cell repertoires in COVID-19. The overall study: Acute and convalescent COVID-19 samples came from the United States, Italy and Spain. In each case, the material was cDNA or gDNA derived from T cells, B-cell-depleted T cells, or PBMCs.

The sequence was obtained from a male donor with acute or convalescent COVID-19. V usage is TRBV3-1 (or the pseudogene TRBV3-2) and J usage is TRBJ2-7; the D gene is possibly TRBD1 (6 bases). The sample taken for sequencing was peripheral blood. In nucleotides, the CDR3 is TGTGCCAGCAGCCCGGACAGCTACTCCTACGAGCAGTACTTC. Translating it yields CASSPDSYSYEQYF.